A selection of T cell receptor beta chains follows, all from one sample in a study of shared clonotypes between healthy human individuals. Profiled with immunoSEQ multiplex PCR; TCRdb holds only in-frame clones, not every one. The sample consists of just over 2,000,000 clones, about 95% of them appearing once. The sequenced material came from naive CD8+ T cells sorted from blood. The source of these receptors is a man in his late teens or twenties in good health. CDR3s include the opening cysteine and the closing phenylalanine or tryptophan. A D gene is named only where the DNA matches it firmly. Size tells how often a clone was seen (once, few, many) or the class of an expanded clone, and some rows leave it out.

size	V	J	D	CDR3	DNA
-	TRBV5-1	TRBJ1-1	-	CASRGSWTEAFF	TGCGCCAGCAGGGGGAGTTGGACTGAAGCTTTCTTT
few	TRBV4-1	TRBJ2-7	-	CASSHSQQGYEQYF	TGCGCCAGCAGCCATAGCCAACAGGGTTACGAGCAGTACTTC
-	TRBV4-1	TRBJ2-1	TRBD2	CASSQVFSGGAGQFF	TGCGCCAGCAGCCAAGTCTTTAGCGGGGGGGCAGGACAGTTCTTC
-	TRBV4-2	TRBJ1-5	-	CASSQDGTIGQPQHF	TGTGCCAGCAGCCAAGATGGAACGATCGGTCAGCCCCAGCATTTT
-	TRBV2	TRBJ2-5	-	CASSPNWDPGNQETQYF	TGTGCCAGCAGCCCAAATTGGGACCCCGGGAACCAAGAGACCCAGTACTTC
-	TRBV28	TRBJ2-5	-	CASSTQILASPGKETQYF	TGTGCCAGCAGTACTCAAATCTTAGCGAGCCCGGGTAAAGAGACCCAGTACTTC
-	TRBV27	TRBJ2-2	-	CASSLFGTAGNTGELFF	TGTGCCAGCAGTTTATTTGGGACCGCGGGGAATACCGGGGAGCTGTTTTTT
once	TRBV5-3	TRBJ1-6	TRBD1	CARSFEGQVPNKNSPLHF	TGTGCCAGAAGCTTTGAAGGACAGGTCCCGAATAAGAATTCACCCCTCCACTTT
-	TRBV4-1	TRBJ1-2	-	CASSQVGKITF	TGCGCCAGCAGCCAAGTGGGGAAGATCACCTTC
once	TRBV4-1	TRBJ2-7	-	CASSQTDRYEQYF	TGCGCCAGCAGCCAAACCGACAGGTACGAGCAGTACTTC
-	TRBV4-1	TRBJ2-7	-	CASSQVYGSPSYEQYF	TGCGCCAGCAGCCAAGTTTACGGGAGCCCCTCCTACGAGCAGTACTTC
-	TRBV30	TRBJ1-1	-	CAWSVVGAFTEAFF	TGTGCCTGGAGTGTAGTAGGGGCTTTCACTGAAGCTTTCTTT
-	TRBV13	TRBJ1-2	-	CASSLERAPNYGYTF	TGTGCCAGCAGCTTAGAGAGGGCCCCTAACTATGGCTACACCTTC
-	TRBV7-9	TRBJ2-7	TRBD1	CASSGPGTGGHEQYF	TGTGCCAGCAGCGGCCCCGGGACAGGAGGGCACGAGCAGTACTTC